This passage covers 20 T cell receptor beta chains from one sample sequenced in a study of PD-1 blockade in classical Hodgkin lymphoma. Method: immunoSEQ multiplex PCR; TCRdb's copy keeps in-frame clones and lacks some. The sample has over 25,000 clones; 78% are singletons. Every patient relapsed after autologous stem cell transplantation, and brentuximab vedotin exposure varied. This specimen consisted of peripheral blood mononuclear cells (PBMCs), obtained before the second cycle of nivolumab. All receptors derive from a human donor with classical Hodgkin lymphoma.

The rearrangement joins TRBV19 to TRBJ1-6; D gene unclear. In germline, CDR1 is LNHDA, CDR2 SQIVND (reference sequence). V shed 4 bases and J shed 10 bases, with 5 bases lying between them. This CDR3 region has 11 residues. The CDR3 DNA follows: TGTGCCAGTAGTAGTGGCTCACCCCTCCACTTT. Protein product: CASSSGSPLHF.

The chain recombines TRBV27 with TRBJ2-5, with 7 bases aligning to TRBD1. Near its end, the DNA agrees better with TRBJ2-7, so the J call may be wrong. Germline assignment: CDR1 MNHEY and CDR2 SMNVEV (reference sequence). The CDR3 spans 14 residues. The DNA for the CDR3 is TGTGCCAGCAGGAGGGGACAGAGCTGGAACGAGCAGTACTTC. This encodes CASRRGQSWNEQYF.

V and J are TRBV28 and TRBJ1-2; D remains unclear. V lost 6 bases, J lost 4 bases, and 15 bases lay in between. The CDR3 has 14 amino acids. From germline, CDR1 is MDHEN and CDR2 SYDVKM. The CDR3 here is CASRTDTGIYGYTF. CDR3 DNA sequence: TGTGCCAGCAGGACCGACACCGGAATCTATGGCTACACCTTC.

The gene calls are TRBV6-5 and TRBJ2-7; D is undetermined. The CDR3 runs to 13 residues. V was trimmed by 3 bases and J by 7 bases, leaving 13 bases between them. Germline CDR1 is MNHEY and CDR2 is SVGAGI. The CDR3 region is CASSYQGFSEQYF. The CDR3 DNA reads TGTGCCAGCAGTTATCAAGGGTTTTCTGAGCAGTACTTC.

The gene calls are TRBV6-1 and TRBJ1-6; D is uncertain. The germline V and J ends were trimmed by 5 bases and 10 bases, with 3 bases remaining between them. This CDR3 region has 10 residues. In germline, CDR1 is MNHNS, CDR2 SASEGT. This CDR3 is CASSYSPLHF. The CDR3 bases are TGTGCCAGCAGTTACTCACCCCTCCACTTT.

The chain is built from TRBV7-2 and TRBJ2-3; 9 bases match TRBD2. The CDR3 is made up of 16 amino acids. The germline CDR1 and CDR2 sequences are SGHTA and FQGNSA. The V gene end was trimmed by 4 bases and the J gene end by 7 bases; junction bases not matched to a gene: 12. The CDR3 DNA follows: TGTGCCAGCAGCTCCCTAAGCGGGGGGCACCTGAATACGCAGTATTTT. It translates to CASSSLSGGHLNTQYF.

The chain employs TRBV6-8 and TRBJ2-3; D tentatively fits TRBD1 or TRBD2 (5 bases each). There are 14 residues in the CDR3. V was cut by 6 bases and J by 2 bases, with 12 bases left in between. CDR1 and CDR2 (germline): MNHGY, SAAAGT. CDR3 coding DNA: TGTGCCAGCAGGGGACGGGCGAACACAGATACGCAGTATTTT. It yields the protein CASRGRANTDTQYF.

This chain links TRBV28 with TRBJ1-4; D gene uncertain. Germline V gene sequence: CDR1 MDHEN, CDR2 SYDVKM. V lost 5 bases, J lost 2 bases, and 12 bases lay in between. This CDR3 is built from 15 residues. The chain's CDR3 is CASSVPPGTNEKLFF. The CDR3 nucleotides read TGTGCCAGCAGTGTGCCCCCCGGGACTAATGAAAAACTGTTTTTT.

The rearrangement links TRBV4-1 to TRBJ2-1, with D unclear. Trimming removed 5 bases from V and 5 bases from J, with 13 bases in between. Germline assignment: CDR1 MGHRA and CDR2 YSYEKL. This CDR3 region has 14 residues. The CDR3 here is CASSTQAPDNEQFF. The CDR3 DNA sequence: TGCGCCAGCAGCACCCAAGCCCCCGACAATGAGCAGTTCTTC.

V gene TRBV5-4 combines with J gene TRBJ2-1; a possible D gene is TRBD2 (6 bases). The V end lost 0 bases, the J end lost 7 bases, and 8 bases lay between the germline ends. Germline lookup yields CDR1 SGHNT and CDR2 YYREEE (reference sequence). This CDR3 is built from 13 residues. Written as DNA, the CDR3 is TGTGCCAGCAGCTTGGCCGGGGGAAATGAGCAGTTCTTC. Its protein is CASSLAGGNEQFF.

This sequence joins TRBV5-8 and TRBJ1-4; D unresolved. From germline, CDR1 is SGHTS and CDR2 YDEGEE. This CDR3 has 16 amino acids. V was clipped by 7 bases and J by 7 bases, with 23 bases between them. CDR3 bases: TGTGCCAGCTGCCTCGGTACTCACCTGGAGGGTGAAAAACTGTTTTTT. Translated: CASCLGTHLEGEKLFF.

This rearrangement joins TRBV7-3 to TRBJ2-7, with D tentatively TRBD1 (6 bases). Trimming removed 0 bases from V and 9 bases from J, with 12 bases in between. The CDR3 runs 13 residues. Germline V gene sequence: CDR1 SGHTA, CDR2 FQGTGA. CDR3 amino acids: CASSLTTSGVQYF. CDR3 coding DNA: TGTGCCAGCAGCTTAACGACCTCAGGGGTGCAGTACTTC. Together with reference TRBV7-3 and TRBJ2-7, the CDR3 gives the full variable domain: GAGVSQTPSNKVTEKGKYVELRCDPISGHTALYWYRQSLGQGPEFLIYFQGTGAADDSGLPNDRFFAVRPEGSVSTLKIQRTERGDSAVYLCASSLTTSGVQYFGPGTRLTVT.

This chain uses TRBV2 with TRBJ1-2, with TRBD1 identical over 9 bases. V lost 2 bases and J lost 8; bases outside the gene matches: 6. Germline CDR1 SNHLY, CDR2 FYNNEI. CDR3 length equals 14 residues. CDR3 residues: CASSETNRGRGYTF. The CDR3 DNA sequence: TGTGCCAGCAGTGAAACCAACAGGGGGCGCGGCTACACCTTC.

This clone came up a few times. The chain employs TRBV27 and TRBJ1-6; TRBD1 agrees at 9 bases. CDR3 length: 14 residues. The V gene end was trimmed by 6 bases and the J gene end by 10 bases; junction bases not matched to a gene: 7. Germline V gives CDR1 MNHEY, CDR2 SMNVEV (reference sequence). The CDR3 DNA follows: TGTGCCAGCAGACAGACAGGGGGGGGATCACCCCTCCACTTT. As protein: CASRQTGGGSPLHF.

The chain uses TRBV11-2 and TRBJ2-3; TRBD2 agrees at 12 bases. The CDR3 length is 15 residues. Germline lookup yields CDR1 SGHAT and CDR2 FQNNGV. J gave up 6 bases and V 5 bases, and 6 bases lay outside the gene matches. Here the CDR3 reads CASSPLAGGADTQYF. The CDR3 DNA sequence: TGTGCCAGCAGCCCTCTAGCGGGGGGGGCCGATACGCAGTATTTT. The complete variable domain, with remaining parts taken from reference TRBV11-2 and TRBJ2-3, reads EAGVAQSPRYKIIEKRQSVAFWCNPISGHATLYWYQQILGQGPKLLIQFQNNGVVDDSQLPKDRFSAERLKGVDSTLKIQPAKLEDSAVYLCASSPLAGGADTQYFGPGTRLTVL.

The chain links TRBV19 to TRBJ2-5, with D perhaps TRBD1 or TRBD2 (5 bases each). V lost 6 bases to trimming and J lost 2 bases, with 10 bases between them. The CDR3 consists of 13 residues. Germline V CDR1 and CDR2: LNHDA, SQIVND (reference sequence). CDR3 sequence: CASSGAQQETQYF. CDR3 in DNA: TGTGCCAGTAGCGGGGCCCAACAAGAGACCCAGTACTTC.

The CDR3: CASKQEGNTIYF. The CDR3 nucleotides are TGTGCCAGCAAGCAGGAAGGAAACACCATATATTTT. The chain carries TRBV6-1 and TRBJ1-3, with no clear D. Deletions cut 7 bases from V and 4 bases from J, with 8 bases between. Germline CDR1 and CDR2: MNHNS and SASEGT. This CDR3 has 12 residues.

The chain recombines TRBV28 with TRBJ1-6, with D possibly being TRBD1 (5 bases). This CDR3 spans 17 amino acids. Germline loops: CDR1 MDHEN, CDR2 SYDVKM. V was pared by 1 base and J by 6 bases, with 16 bases between. CDR3 sequence: CASSLSQGVGGNSPLHF. The DNA for the CDR3 is TGTGCCAGCAGTTTATCCCAGGGAGTGGGTGGTAATTCACCCCTCCACTTT.

This chain connects TRBV5-1 to TRBJ2-3; 11 nucleotides agree with TRBD2. The CDR3 length is 17 residues. Germline assignment: CDR1 SGHRS and CDR2 YFSETQ. J gave up 3 bases and V 0 bases, and 6 bases lay outside the gene matches. The CDR3 spells CASSLGSSGGATDTQYF. CDR3 DNA: TGCGCCAGCAGCTTGGGTAGTAGCGGGGGGGCAACAGATACGCAGTATTTT.

This clone came up a few times. The CDR3 sequence: CASSGGGTFYEQYF. The CDR3 nucleotides are TGTGCCAGCAGCGGAGGGGGTACTTTCTACGAGCAGTACTTC. This chain uses TRBV27 with TRBJ2-7, with D perhaps matching TRBD1 or TRBD2 (6 bases each). V was pared by 6 bases and J by 3 bases, with 15 bases between. From germline, CDR1 is MNHEY and CDR2 SMNVEV (reference sequence). This CDR3 spans 14 amino acids.